A single T cell receptor beta chain is shown here with its context. Its specificity is not known. After constant-region reverse-primer amplification, full-length variable regions underwent semi-nested PCR with Nested Universal Primer A. TCRdb analysed the 5' RACE reads with MiXCR anew, one entry per CDR3 protein. The sample carries some 62,000 distinct CDR3 sequences, under 35% recorded once. CD25-based Treg depletion was applied to purified naive CD4+ T cells. Study observations and caveats: Tumor Tregs overlapped most with tumor, then blood, naive CD4+ cells.

V dropped 3 bases and J dropped 4 bases, with 10 bases sitting between them. This CDR3 spans 13 amino acids. The sample consisted of tumor-infiltrating naive CD4+ T cells sorted from the breast tumor. As for subset: naive CD4+ T cells, CD4+CD45RA+CD25-. This clonotype was obtained from a female donor with breast cancer. V is TRBV12-3 or TRBV12-4 and J is TRBJ2-7; either TRBD1 or TRBD2 may fit D (5 bases each). The CDR3 here is CASSFLGEYEQYF. The DNA of the CDR3 is TGTGCCAGCAGTTTTTTGGGGGAGTACGAGCAGTACTTC.